This T cell receptor (beta chain) comes out of a study of shared clonotypes between healthy human individuals. Study outcomes and limitations: The researchers took only blood, and tissue repertoires probably look different.

Method: immunoSEQ multiplex PCR; TCRdb's copy keeps in-frame clones and lacks some. This sample has about 1.5 million clones, with 95% to 99% found just once. This clone is a singleton in its sample. The antigen remains undetermined. From germline, CDR1 is MDHEN and CDR2 SYDVKM. The trim removed 6 bases at V and 4 bases at J, leaving 6 bases unmatched. The CDR3 covers 16 residues. The chain employs TRBV28 and TRBJ2-7; 16 nucleotides line up with TRBD2. The clonotype comes from a man aged 25 to 40 in good health. Sequences were obtained from naive CD4+ T cells sorted from blood. Stated subset: CD45RA+ positively selected. This CDR3 reads CASRPGTSGRGYEQYF. CDR3 sequence (DNA): TGTGCCAGCAGACCCGGGACTAGCGGGAGGGGGTACGAGCAGTACTTC.